Included here is one T cell receptor beta chain sequence, with context. Antigen unknown. The data belong to a study of cytomegalovirus exposure and HLA in healthy donors. Overall study findings and caveats: Some highly shared sequence variants likely arose as a pipeline artifact. Later work found most CMV-associated TCR beta chains apparently HLA-restricted. Common viral pathogens seemed, in a later analysis, to connect with several of the most significant clusters.

PCR primers comprised 60 Vbeta and 13 Jbeta primers. Using immunoSEQ multiplex PCR, the repertoire was profiled, and TCRdb retains in-frame clones only, with some absent. The sample yields hundreds of thousands of clones, around 79% seen once. V was cut by 1 base and J by 4 bases, with 16 bases left in between. Germline V gene data show CDR1 as SEHNR and CDR2 as FQNEAQ (reference sequence). The CDR3 runs 16 residues. Specimen: PBMCs. The receptor's source is a male donor in good health and CMV-seronegative. The chain links TRBV7-9 to TRBJ1-1, with D possibly matching TRBD1 (6 bases). CDR3 in amino acids: CASSLGRLAGVTEAFF. Here the CDR3 DNA reads TGTGCCAGCAGCTTAGGGCGGTTGGCAGGGGTCACTGAAGCTTTCTTT. Variable domain in full (rest from reference TRBV7-9 and TRBJ1-1): DTGVSQNPRHKITKRGQNVTFRCDPISEHNRLYWYRQTLGQGPEFLTYFQNEAQLEKSRLLSDRFSAERPKGSFSTLEIQRTEQGDSAMYLCASSLGRLAGVTEAFFGQGTRLTVV.